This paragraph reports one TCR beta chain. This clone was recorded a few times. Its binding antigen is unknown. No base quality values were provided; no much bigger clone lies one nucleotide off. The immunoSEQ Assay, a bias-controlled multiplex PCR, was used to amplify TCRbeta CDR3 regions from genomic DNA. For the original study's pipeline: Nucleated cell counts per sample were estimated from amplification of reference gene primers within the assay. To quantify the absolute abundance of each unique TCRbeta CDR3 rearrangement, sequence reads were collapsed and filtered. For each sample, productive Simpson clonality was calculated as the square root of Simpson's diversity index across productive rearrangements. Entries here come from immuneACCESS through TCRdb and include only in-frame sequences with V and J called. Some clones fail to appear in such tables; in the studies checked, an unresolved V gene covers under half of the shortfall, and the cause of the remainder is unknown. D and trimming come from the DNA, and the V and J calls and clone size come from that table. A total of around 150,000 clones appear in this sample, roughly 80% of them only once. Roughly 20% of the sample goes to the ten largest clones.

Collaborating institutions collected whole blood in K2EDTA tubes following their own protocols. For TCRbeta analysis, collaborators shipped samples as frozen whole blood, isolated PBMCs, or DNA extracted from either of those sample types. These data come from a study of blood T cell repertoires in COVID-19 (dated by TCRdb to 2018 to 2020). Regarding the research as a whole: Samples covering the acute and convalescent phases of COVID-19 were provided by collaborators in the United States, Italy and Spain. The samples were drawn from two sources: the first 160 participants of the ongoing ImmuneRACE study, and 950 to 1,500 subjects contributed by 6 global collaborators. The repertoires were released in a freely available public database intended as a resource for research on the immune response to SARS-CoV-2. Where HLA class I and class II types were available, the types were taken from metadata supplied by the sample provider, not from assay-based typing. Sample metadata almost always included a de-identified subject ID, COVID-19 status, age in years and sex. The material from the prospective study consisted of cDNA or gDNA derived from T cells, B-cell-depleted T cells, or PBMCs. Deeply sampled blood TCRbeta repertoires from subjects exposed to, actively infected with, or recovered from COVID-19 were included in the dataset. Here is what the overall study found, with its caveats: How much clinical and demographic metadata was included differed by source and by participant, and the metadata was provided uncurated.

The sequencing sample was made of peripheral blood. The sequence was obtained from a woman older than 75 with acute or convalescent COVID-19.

This receptor has the CDR3 CASSPETQGNGYTF. The nucleotide sequence is given as TGTGCCAGCTCACCAGAGACACAGGGAAATGGCTACACCTTC. Recombination connected TRBV18 to TRBJ1-2, and the D gene may be TRBD1, 6 bases matching. According to the germline V gene, CDR1 reads KGHSH and CDR2 reads LQKENI. V and J lose 2 bases and 6 bases, and a span of 13 bases separates them. Spanning cysteine to phenylalanine, the CDR3 consists of 14 amino acids. Just CDR3 DNA is preserved here, 42 bases in frame from base 1.